These 6 T cell receptor beta chains were all obtained from the same sample, sequenced in a study of shared clonotypes between healthy human individuals. TCRdb keeps only in-frame clones here, not all; method: immunoSEQ multiplex PCR. The sample lists nearly 750,000 clones, 72% seen once, with less than 2% in the top ten. Sequenced: memory CD4+ T cells sorted from blood. Subset specified: CD45RA-negative fraction. All receptors come from a woman aged 25 to 39 in good health.

This clone appeared a few times. The chain carries TRBV6-1 and TRBJ2-3; tentatively, D is TRBD1 (6 bases). Germline V gives CDR1 MNHNS, CDR2 SASEGT. The CDR3 has 15 residues. The germline V and J ends were trimmed by 8 bases and 0 bases, with 15 bases remaining between them. CDR3 nucleotide sequence: TGTGCCAGCCAAGGGGGTCCCGCTAGCACAGATACGCAGTATTTT. This translates into CASQGGPASTDTQYF.

The sample holds a few counts of this clone. The rearrangement links TRBV10-3 to TRBJ1-5; the D is unclear. This CDR3 comprises 13 residues. Trimming stripped 7 bases from V and 4 bases from J, with 11 bases between. Germline CDR1 reads ENHRY; CDR2 reads SYGVKD. CDR3 loop: CAITPDGNQPQHF. In DNA form, the CDR3 reads TGTGCCATCACCCCAGACGGAAATCAGCCCCAGCATTTT.

This clone was seen a few times. The V gene is TRBV5-1, the J gene TRBJ1-1; D gene uncertain. V lost 4 bases, J lost 4 bases, and 14 bases lay in between. Germline loops: CDR1 SGHRS, CDR2 YFSETQ. The CDR3 runs to 14 residues. The CDR3 reads CASSPGWEGTEAFF. As DNA, the CDR3 is TGCGCCAGCAGCCCCGGCTGGGAGGGCACTGAAGCTTTCTTT.

This clone was detected a few times. The rearrangement links TRBV7-8 to TRBJ2-1; D unclear. Germline assignment: CDR1 SGHVS and CDR2 FQNEAQ. Trimming took 5 bases from V and 0 from J, leaving 11 bases between them. CDR3 length: 15 residues. The CDR3 sequence is CASSPLIGSYNEQFF. CDR3 bases: TGTGCCAGCAGCCCCCTAATCGGCTCCTACAATGAGCAGTTCTTC.

At least ten counts were recorded for this clone. The chain uses TRBV19 and TRBJ1-2; 9 bases are shared with TRBD1. V was pared by 5 bases and J by 5 bases, with 6 bases of the junction left unmatched. This CDR3 region has 14 residues. In germline, CDR1 is LNHDA, CDR2 SQIVND (reference sequence). CDR3: CASSPGQGPYGYTF. Here the CDR3 DNA reads TGTGCCAGTAGTCCGGGACAGGGTCCTTATGGCTACACCTTC.

This chain's CDR3 is CASSYYGNNNEQFF. The CDR3 DNA reads as TGTGCCAGCAGTTACTATGGGAATAACAATGAGCAGTTCTTC. The gene calls are TRBV6-5 and TRBJ2-1; no clear D gene. Germline V gene data show CDR1 as MNHEY and CDR2 as SVGAGI. Trimming took off 1 base at V and 5 bases at J, with 9 bases between the two ends. The CDR3 runs 14 residues.